This T cell receptor (beta chain) derives from a study of OX40 agonist ivuxolimab in advanced cancers. Study-level information: Three patients responded partially, comprising one with hepatocellular carcinoma and two with cutaneous melanoma.

Germline V CDR1 and CDR2: SGHRS, YFSETQ. The CDR3 sequence is 15 residues long. With 4 bases clipped from V and 3 bases from J, the junction kept 6 bases outside the gene matches. With regard to this clone: Antigen: not known.

Study-level points and caveats: Dosing at 0.1 to 3.0 mg/kg was accompanied by clonal expansion of CD4+ and CD8+ blood T cells by week 6.

Measured with immunoSEQ multiplex PCR; TCRdb has only the in-frame clones, and not every one. This table holds 75,000 to 100,000 clones, 84% found once. The chain joins TRBV5-1 to TRBJ2-1; 8 bases fit TRBD1. The specimen was CD4+ or CD8+ T cells sorted from blood, collected in a trial of the OX40 agonist ivuxolimab. The sequence derives from an adult with an advanced solid tumor such as melanoma, head and neck, liver or kidney cancer. The CDR3 sequence: CASSPGQENYNEQFF. The CDR3 nucleotides read TGCGCCAGCAGCCCGGGACAGGAAAACTACAATGAGCAGTTCTTC.